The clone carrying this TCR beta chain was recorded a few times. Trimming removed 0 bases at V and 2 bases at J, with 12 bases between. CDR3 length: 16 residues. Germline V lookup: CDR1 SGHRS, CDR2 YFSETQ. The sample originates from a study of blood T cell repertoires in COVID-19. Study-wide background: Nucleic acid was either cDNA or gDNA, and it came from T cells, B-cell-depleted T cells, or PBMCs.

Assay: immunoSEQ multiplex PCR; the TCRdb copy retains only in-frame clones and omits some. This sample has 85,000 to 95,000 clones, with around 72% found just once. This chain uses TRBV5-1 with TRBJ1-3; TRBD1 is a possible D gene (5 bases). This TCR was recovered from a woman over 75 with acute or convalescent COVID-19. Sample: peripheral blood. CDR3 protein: CASSLVGAGPGNTIYF. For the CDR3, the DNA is TGCGCCAGCAGCTTGGTAGGGGCAGGGCCTGGAAACACCATATATTTT.